This TCR beta chain was recorded in a study of blood T cell repertoires in COVID-19. Study-wide background: The origin of the acute and convalescent COVID-19 samples was the United States, Italy and Spain. T cells, B-cell-depleted T cells, or PBMCs supplied cDNA or gDNA.

Repertoires were generated with immunoSEQ multiplex PCR, while TCRdb's copy carries only in-frame clones and drops some. The sample lists 100,000 or so clones, roughly 80% occurring once. Germline CDR1 is SGHTA and CDR2 is FQGNSA. The V gene lost 2 bases and the J gene lost 4 bases, with 20 bases spanning the gap. The CDR3 runs 17 residues. Sequenced sample: peripheral blood. This receptor was identified in a human donor in a cohort sampled during active COVID-19. The chain uses TRBV7-2 and TRBJ1-2; no clear D gene. The CDR3 region is CASSLLANPSVRYGYTF. CDR3 in DNA: TGTGCCAGCAGCTTACTAGCCAACCCTTCCGTGCGCTATGGCTACACCTTC.